The rows below give T cell receptor beta chains drawn from one sample of a study of T-cell reconstitution after alpha-beta-depleted transplantation in children. TCRdb independently ran MiXCR on the PCR reads; one entry per CDR3 protein. The table has some 500,000 distinct CDR3 sequences, around a third seen once; the top ten hold under 3%. The sequenced sample was PBMCs from the stem cell graft donor, obtained from the stem cell graft. These TCRs come from a human donor who donated a stem cell graft to a child with aplastic anemia. Each CDR3 is given without its conserved first and last residue.

v_gene	j_gene	CDR3aa
TRBV7-6	TRBJ2-5	ASSLRVSGRGSLRETQY
TRBV11-2	TRBJ1-1	ASSLEAGRPHTEAF
TRBV7-2	TRBJ2-5	ASNSGNQETQY
TRBV12-3/TRBV12-4	TRBJ2-2	ASSATGFTGELF
TRBV5-4	TRBJ2-3	ASSIGLAGVGEDTQY
TRBV5-5	TRBJ2-2	ASRTGQGAPGKLF
TRBV5-1	TRBJ1-1	ASSSRTGSYTEAF
TRBV13	TRBJ1-1	ASSSREPEAF
TRBV12-3/TRBV12-4	TRBJ1-5	ASSVNRKPQH
TRBV9	TRBJ2-7	ASSVGWGDYEQY
TRBV4-2	TRBJ1-1	ASSDRGKQGWAEAF
TRBV18	TRBJ1-1	ASSPSKGGNTEAF
TRBV12-3/TRBV12-4	TRBJ2-5	ASSPLELAYETQY
TRBV20-1	TRBJ2-1	SARESGRAWNEQF
TRBV29-1	TRBJ2-3	THGRSDTDTQY
TRBV23-1	TRBJ1-1	ASTSIRLVYTEAF
TRBV7-2	TRBJ1-1	ASSLERERSAF
TRBV7-6	TRBJ2-5	ASSRTSGITKETQY
TRBV6-2/TRBV6-3	TRBJ2-3	ASRGGTTDTQY
TRBV5-5	TRBJ1-2	ASSHTTGPGYT
TRBV6-2/TRBV6-3	TRBJ1-5	ASGTGHQPQH
TRBV6-5	TRBJ2-3	ASSYRQDTDTQY
TRBV5-5	TRBJ2-2	ASSFGIGELF
TRBV6-2/TRBV6-3	TRBJ1-5	ASTQGIQPQH
TRBV10-1	TRBJ2-3	ASSESAGETDTQY
TRBV7-3	TRBJ1-2	ASSPTDRDHST
TRBV7-3	TRBJ2-2	ASSLRLPGQAIYYTGELF
TRBV7-3	TRBJ2-1	ASSSRSRGLAGAQF
TRBV6-1	TRBJ2-1	ASKSPSRAGKHNEQF
TRBV20-1	TRBJ2-5	SASRPAGGTQY
TRBV20-1	TRBJ2-3	SAKGEPNTQY
TRBV6-5	TRBJ2-1	ASSFPGLAGEGRQF
TRBV6-2/TRBV6-3	TRBJ2-3	ASRAGDRGRDTQY
TRBV28	TRBJ1-1	ASTLWGGEAF
TRBV12-3/TRBV12-4	TRBJ2-1	ASRAGLAGSVEQF
TRBV6-2/TRBV6-3	TRBJ1-1	ASSPTKGTAF
TRBV18	TRBJ2-1	ASSPTQASNNEQF
TRBV12-3/TRBV12-4	TRBJ2-2	ASNRGVAGELF
TRBV5-1	TRBJ2-2	ASSSLAGFVAGELF
TRBV5-4	TRBJ2-2	ASSTWTEHTGELF
TRBV6-2/TRBV6-3	TRBJ1-2	ASSYEGLSYGYT
TRBV29-1	TRBJ2-5	SVHGETQY
TRBV29-1	TRBJ1-4	SVMGRGTDNEKLF
TRBV27	TRBJ2-2	ASTFSGRRTGELF
TRBV20-1	TRBJ2-3	SALSEGLAGDSTDTQY
TRBV24-1	TRBJ2-1	ATSDLGPGADEQF
TRBV5-6	TRBJ1-3	ASSLAGSGNTIY
TRBV29-1	TRBJ2-7	SVAGGYEQY
TRBV20-1	TRBJ2-1	SASAAGVVNEQF
TRBV6-1	TRBJ2-3	ASSEALTSGYTDTQY
TRBV6-6	TRBJ2-7	ASSYTEAPEQY
TRBV12-3/TRBV12-4	TRBJ2-2	ASRFGGPGELF
TRBV28	TRBJ2-2	ASSLNSGELF